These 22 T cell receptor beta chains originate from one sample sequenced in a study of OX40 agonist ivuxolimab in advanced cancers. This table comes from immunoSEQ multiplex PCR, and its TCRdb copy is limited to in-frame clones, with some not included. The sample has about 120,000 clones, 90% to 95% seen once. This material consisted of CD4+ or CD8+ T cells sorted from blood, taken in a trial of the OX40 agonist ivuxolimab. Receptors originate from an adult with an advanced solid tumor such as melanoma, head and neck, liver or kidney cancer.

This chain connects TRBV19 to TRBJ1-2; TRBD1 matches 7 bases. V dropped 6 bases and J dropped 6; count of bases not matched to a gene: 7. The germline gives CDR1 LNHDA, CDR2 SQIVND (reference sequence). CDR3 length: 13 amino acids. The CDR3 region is CASSPRGGHGYTF. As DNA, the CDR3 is TGTGCCAGTAGCCCCAGGGGGGGCCATGGCTACACCTTC.

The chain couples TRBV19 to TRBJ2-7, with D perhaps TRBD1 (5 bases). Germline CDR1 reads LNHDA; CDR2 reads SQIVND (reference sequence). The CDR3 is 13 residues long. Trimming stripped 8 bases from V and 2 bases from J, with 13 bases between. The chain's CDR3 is CASRLGRAYEQYF. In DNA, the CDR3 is TGTGCCAGTCGGCTTGGCAGGGCCTACGAGCAGTACTTC.

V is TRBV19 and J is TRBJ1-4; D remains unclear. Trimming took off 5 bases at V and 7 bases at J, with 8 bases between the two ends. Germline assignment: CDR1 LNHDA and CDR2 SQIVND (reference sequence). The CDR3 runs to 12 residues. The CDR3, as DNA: TGTGCCAGTAGTTTCCGGCCTGAAAAACTGTTTTTT. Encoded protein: CASSFRPEKLFF.

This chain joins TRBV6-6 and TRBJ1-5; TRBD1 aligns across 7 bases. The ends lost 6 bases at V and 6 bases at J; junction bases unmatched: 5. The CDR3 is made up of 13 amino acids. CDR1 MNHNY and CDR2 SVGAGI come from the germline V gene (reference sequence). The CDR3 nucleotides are TGTGCCAGCAGAACGACAGGGAGTCAGCCCCAGCATTTT. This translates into CASRTTGSQPQHF.

CDR3 sequence: CASSWQGGIVSGELFF. In DNA form, the CDR3 reads TGTGCCAGCAGCTGGCAGGGGGGAATCGTTTCCGGGGAGCTGTTTTTT. This chain connects TRBV7-6 to TRBJ2-2; D perhaps matches TRBD1 (7 bases). V lost 4 bases and J lost 6, with 18 bases in between. This CDR3 contains 16 residues. Germline loops: CDR1 SGHVS, CDR2 FNYEAQ. The full variable domain, its missing parts supplied by reference TRBV7-6 and TRBJ2-2, is GAGVSQSPRYKVTKRGQDVALRCDPISGHVSLYWYRQALGQGPEFLTYFNYEAQQDKSGLPNDRFSAERPEGSISTLTIQRTEQRDSAMYRCASSWQGGIVSGELFFGEGSRLTVL.

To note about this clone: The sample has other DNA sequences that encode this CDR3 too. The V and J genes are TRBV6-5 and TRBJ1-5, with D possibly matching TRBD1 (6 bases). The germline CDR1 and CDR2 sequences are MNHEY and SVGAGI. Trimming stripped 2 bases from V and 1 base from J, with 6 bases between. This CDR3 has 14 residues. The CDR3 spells CASSYRGSNQPQHF. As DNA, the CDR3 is TGTGCCAGCAGTTACAGGGGGAGCAATCAGCCCCAGCATTTT.

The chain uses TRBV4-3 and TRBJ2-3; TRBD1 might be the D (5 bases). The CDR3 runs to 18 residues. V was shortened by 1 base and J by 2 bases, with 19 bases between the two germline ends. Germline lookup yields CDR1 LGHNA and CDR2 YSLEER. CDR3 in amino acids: CASSQGLEMLGDTDTQYF. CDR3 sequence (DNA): TGCGCCAGCAGCCAAGGTCTCGAGATGCTAGGGGACACAGATACGCAGTATTTT.

The CDR3 nucleotides are TGTGCCAGTAGTATAGGGGTTAGTTCCGGTGAGCAGTTCTTC. This gives the protein CASSIGVSSGEQFF. The genes are TRBV19 and TRBJ2-1; D not certain. Germline loops: CDR1 LNHDA, CDR2 SQIVND (reference sequence). The CDR3 loop spans 14 amino acids. Trimming removed 1 base at V and 9 bases at J, with 13 bases between.

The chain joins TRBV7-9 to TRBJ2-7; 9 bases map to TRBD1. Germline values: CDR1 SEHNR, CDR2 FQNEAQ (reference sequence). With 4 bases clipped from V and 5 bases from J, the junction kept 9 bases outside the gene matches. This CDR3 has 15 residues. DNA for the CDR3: TGTGCCAGCAGCTCGAACAGGGGGCGTCGAGACGAGCAGTACTTC. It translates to CASSSNRGRRDEQYF. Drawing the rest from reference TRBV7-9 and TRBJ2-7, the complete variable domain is DTGVSQNPRHKITKRGQNVTFRCDPISEHNRLYWYRQTLGQGPEFLTYFQNEAQLEKSRLLSDRFSAERPKGSFSTLEIQRTEQGDSAMYLCASSSNRGRRDEQYFGPGTRLTVT.

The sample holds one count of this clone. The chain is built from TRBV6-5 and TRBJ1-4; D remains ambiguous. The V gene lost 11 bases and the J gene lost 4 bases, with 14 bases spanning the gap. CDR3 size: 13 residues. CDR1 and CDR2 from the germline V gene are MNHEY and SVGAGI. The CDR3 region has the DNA TGTGCCTGTTCAAGGGAAAGTAATGAAAAACTGTTTTTT. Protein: CACSRESNEKLFF.

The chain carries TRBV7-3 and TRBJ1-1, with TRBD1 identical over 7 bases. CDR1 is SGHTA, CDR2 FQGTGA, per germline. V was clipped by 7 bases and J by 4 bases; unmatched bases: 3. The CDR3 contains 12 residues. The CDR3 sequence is CASTAGGTEAFF. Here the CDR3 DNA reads TGTGCCAGCACCGCAGGGGGCACTGAAGCTTTCTTT.

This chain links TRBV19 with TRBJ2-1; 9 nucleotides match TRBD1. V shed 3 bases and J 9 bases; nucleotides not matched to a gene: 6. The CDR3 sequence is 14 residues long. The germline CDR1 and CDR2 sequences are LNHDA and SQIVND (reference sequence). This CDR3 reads CASSIGTGPGEQFF. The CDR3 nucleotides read TGTGCCAGTAGTATCGGGACAGGGCCCGGTGAGCAGTTCTTC. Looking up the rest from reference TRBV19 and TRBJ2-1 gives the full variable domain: DGGITQSPKYLFRKEGQNVTLSCEQNLNHDAMYWYRQDPGQGLRLIYYSQIVNDFQKGDIAEGYSVSREKKESFPLTVTSAQKNPTAFYLCASSIGTGPGEQFFGPGTRLTVL.

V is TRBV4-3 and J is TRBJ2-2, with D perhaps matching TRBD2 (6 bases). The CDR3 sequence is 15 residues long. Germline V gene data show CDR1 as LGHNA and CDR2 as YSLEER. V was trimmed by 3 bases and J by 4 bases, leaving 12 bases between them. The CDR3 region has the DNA TGCGCCAGCAGCCAGACTGGGACTTTCACCGGGGAGCTGTTTTTT. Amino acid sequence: CASSQTGTFTGELFF.

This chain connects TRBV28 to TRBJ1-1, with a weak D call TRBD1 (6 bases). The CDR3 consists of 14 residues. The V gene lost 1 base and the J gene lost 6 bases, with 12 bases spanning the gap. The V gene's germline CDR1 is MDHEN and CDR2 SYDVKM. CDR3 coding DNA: TGTGCCAGCAGTTTATACAGGGAGGGTTCTGAAGCTTTCTTT. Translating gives CASSLYREGSEAFF.

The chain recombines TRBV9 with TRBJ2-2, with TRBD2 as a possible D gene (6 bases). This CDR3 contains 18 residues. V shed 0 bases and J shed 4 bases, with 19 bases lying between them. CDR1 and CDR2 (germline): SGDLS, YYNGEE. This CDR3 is CASSVGGNPLLITGELFF. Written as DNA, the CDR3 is TGTGCCAGCAGCGTAGGCGGGAACCCTCTTCTAATCACCGGGGAGCTGTTTTTT. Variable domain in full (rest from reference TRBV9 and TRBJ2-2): DSGVTQTPKHLITATGQRVTLRCSPRSGDLSVYWYQQSLDQGLQFLIQYYNGEERAKGNILERFSAQQFPDLHSELNLSSLELGDSALYFCASSVGGNPLLITGELFFGEGSRLTVL.

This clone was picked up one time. DNA of the CDR3: TGTGCCAGTAGCAATCGTGGGACAGGGAGAAATCAGCCCCAGCATTTT. Translating it yields CASSNRGTGRNQPQHF. This chain joins TRBV19 and TRBJ1-5, with 9 bases matching TRBD1. The CDR3 sequence is 16 residues long. The V and J ends lost 6 bases and 4 bases, in that order; junction bases with no gene match: 10. Per germline, CDR1 LNHDA and CDR2 SQIVND (reference sequence).

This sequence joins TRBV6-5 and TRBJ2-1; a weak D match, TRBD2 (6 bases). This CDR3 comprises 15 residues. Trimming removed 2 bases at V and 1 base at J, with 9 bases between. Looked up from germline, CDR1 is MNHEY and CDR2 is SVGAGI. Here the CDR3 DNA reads TGTGCCAGCAGTTACCCTAGCGCTTCCTACAATGAGCAGTTCTTC. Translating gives CASSYPSASYNEQFF.

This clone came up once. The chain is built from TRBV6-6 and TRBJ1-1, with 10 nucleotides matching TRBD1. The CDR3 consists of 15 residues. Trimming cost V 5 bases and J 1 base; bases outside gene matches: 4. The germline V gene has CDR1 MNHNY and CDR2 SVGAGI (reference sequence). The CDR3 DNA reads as TGTGCCAGCAGTGGGCGGACAGGGGGGAACACTGAAGCTTTCTTT. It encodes CASSGRTGGNTEAFF.

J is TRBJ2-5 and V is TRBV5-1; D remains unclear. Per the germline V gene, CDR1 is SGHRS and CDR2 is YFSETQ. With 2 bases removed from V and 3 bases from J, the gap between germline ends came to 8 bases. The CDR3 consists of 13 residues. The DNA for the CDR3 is TGCGCCAGCAGCTTCCCGGGTAAAGAGACCCAGTACTTC. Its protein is CASSFPGKETQYF. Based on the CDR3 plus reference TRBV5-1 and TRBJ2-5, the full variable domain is KAGVTQTPRYLIKTRGQQVTLSCSPISGHRSVSWYQQTPGQGLQFLFEYFSETQRNKGNFPGRFSGRQFSNSRSEMNVSTLELGDSALYLCASSFPGKETQYFGPGTRLLVL.

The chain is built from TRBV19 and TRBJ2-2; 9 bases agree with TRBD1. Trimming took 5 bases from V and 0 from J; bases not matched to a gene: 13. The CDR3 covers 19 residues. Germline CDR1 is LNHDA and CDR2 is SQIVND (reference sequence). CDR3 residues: CASSPPRTGVATNTGELFF. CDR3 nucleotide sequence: TGTGCCAGTAGTCCCCCCAGGACAGGGGTCGCAACGAACACCGGGGAGCTGTTTTTT.

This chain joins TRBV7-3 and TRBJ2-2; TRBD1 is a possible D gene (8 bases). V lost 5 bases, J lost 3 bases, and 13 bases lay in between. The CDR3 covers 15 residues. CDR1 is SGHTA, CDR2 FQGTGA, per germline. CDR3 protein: CASSHTGGDTGELFF. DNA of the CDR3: TGTGCCAGCAGCCACACAGGGGGGGACACCGGGGAGCTGTTTTTT.

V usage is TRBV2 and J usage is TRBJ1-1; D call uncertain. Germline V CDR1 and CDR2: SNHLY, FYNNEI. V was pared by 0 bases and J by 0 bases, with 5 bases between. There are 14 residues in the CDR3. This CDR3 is CASSEAHLNTEAFF. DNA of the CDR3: TGTGCCAGCAGTGAAGCACATTTGAACACTGAAGCTTTCTTT.